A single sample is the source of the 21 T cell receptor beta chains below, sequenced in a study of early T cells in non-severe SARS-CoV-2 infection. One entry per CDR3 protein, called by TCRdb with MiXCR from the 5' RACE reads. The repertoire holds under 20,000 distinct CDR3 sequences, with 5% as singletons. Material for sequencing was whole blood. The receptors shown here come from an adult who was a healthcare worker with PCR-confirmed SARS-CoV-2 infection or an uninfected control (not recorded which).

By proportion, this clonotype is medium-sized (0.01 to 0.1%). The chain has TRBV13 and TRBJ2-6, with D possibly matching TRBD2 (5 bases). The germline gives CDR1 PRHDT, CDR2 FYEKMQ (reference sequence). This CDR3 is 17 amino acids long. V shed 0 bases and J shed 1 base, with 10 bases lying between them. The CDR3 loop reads CASSLGQTTSGANVLTF. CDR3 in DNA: TGTGCCAGCAGCTTAGGACAGACTACATCTGGGGCCAACGTCCTGACTTTC.

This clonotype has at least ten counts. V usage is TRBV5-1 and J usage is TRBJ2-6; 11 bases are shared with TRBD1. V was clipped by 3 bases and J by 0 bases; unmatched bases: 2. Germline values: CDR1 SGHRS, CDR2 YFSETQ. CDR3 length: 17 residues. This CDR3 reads CASSSGTGGSGANVLTF. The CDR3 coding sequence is TGCGCCAGCAGCTCCGGGACAGGGGGCTCTGGGGCCAACGTCCTGACTTTC. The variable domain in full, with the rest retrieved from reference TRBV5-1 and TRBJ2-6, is KAGVTQTPRYLIKTRGQQVTLSCSPISGHRSVSWYQQTPGQGLQFLFEYFSETQRNKGNFPGRFSGRQFSNSRSEMNVSTLELGDSALYLCASSSGTGGSGANVLTFGAGSRLTVL.

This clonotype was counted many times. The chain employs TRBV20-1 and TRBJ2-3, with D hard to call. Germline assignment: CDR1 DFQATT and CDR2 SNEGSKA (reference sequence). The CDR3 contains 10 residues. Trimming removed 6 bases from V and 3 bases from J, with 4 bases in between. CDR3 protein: CSAETDTQYF. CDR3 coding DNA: TGCAGTGCCGAAACAGATACGCAGTATTTT.

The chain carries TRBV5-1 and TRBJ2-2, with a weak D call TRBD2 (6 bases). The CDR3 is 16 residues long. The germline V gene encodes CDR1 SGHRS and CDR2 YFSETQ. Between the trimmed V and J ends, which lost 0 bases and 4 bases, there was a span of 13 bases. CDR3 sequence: CASSLATGVSTGELFF. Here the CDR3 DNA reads TGCGCCAGCAGCTTGGCTACGGGAGTGAGCACCGGGGAGCTGTTTTTT.

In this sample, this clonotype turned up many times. The CDR3 is CASRTLQVSYEQYF. The CDR3 nucleotides read TGTGCCAGCAGAACTTTACAGGTCTCCTACGAGCAGTACTTC. The V gene is TRBV6-5, the J gene TRBJ2-7; D is possibly TRBD1 (5 bases). Trimming shortened V by 6 bases and J by 0 bases, and 12 bases separated the two germline ends. Per germline, CDR1 MNHEY and CDR2 SVGAGI. The CDR3 is made up of 14 amino acids.

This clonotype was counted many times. The DNA of the CDR3 is TGCAGCGTGACCTCCTTCGTTAGCGGGAGGGTGGGAGATACGCAGTATTTT. Translation gives CSVTSFVSGRVGDTQYF. This chain connects TRBV29-1 to TRBJ2-3; 11 bases are a match to TRBD2. The germline CDR1 and CDR2 sequences are SQVTM and ANQGSEA. V trimming: 6 bases; J trimming: 5 bases; junction bases outside the gene matches: 16. This CDR3 spans 17 amino acids.

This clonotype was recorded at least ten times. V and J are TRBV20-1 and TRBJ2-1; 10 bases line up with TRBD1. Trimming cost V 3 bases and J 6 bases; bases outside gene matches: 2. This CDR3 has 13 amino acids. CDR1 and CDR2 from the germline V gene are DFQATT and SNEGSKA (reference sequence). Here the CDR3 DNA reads TGCAGTGCTAGGGGACAGGGGTTCAATGAGCAGTTCTTC. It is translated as CSARGQGFNEQFF.

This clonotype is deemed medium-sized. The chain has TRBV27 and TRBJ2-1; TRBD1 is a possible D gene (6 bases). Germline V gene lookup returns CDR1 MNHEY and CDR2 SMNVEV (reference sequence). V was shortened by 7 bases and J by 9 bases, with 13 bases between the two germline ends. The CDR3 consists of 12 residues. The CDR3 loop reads CASNPQGPEQFF. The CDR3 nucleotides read TGTGCCAGCAATCCTCAGGGGCCTGAGCAGTTCTTC.

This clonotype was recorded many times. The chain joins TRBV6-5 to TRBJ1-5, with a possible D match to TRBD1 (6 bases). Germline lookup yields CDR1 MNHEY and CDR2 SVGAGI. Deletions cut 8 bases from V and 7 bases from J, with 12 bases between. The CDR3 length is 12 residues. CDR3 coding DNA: TGTGCCAGCGGACGCGGGGGCCAGCCCCAGCATTTT. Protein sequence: CASGRGGQPQHF.

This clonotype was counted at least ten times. CDR3 bases: TGCGCCAGCAAAGACTTAAGGACCGGGGAGCTGTTTTTT. Translating it yields CASKDLRTGELFF. The V call is TRBV10-2, the J call TRBJ2-2; unclear D gene. V was clipped by 7 bases and J by 5 bases, with 11 bases between them. This CDR3 region has 13 residues. CDR1 WSHSY and CDR2 SAAADI come from the germline V gene.

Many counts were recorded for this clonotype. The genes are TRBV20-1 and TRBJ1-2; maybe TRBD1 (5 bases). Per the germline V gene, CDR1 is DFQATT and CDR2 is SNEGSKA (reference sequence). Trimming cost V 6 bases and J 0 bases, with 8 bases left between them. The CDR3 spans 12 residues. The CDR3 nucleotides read TGCAGTGCCAGGGACTCTAACTATGGCTACACCTTC. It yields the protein CSARDSNYGYTF.

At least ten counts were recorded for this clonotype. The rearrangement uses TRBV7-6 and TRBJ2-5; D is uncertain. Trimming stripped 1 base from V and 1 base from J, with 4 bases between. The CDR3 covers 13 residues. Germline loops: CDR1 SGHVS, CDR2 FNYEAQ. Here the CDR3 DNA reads TGTGCCAGCAGCTTAGTGGGCCAAGAGACCCAGTACTTC. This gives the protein CASSLVGQETQYF.

The CDR3 DNA reads as TGTGCCAGCAGCCTTTACCTGACAGGGGTGGCGGGGCAGCCCCAGCATTTT. This translates into CASSLYLTGVAGQPQHF. The rearrangement uses TRBV7-2 and TRBJ1-5; 8 bases line up with TRBD1. The germline V gene encodes CDR1 SGHTA and CDR2 FQGNSA. The CDR3 runs to 17 residues. V lost 5 bases to trimming and J lost 7 bases; unmatched junction nucleotides: 16.

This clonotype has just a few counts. Here the CDR3 reads CASSENYGVSNQPQHF. The CDR3 DNA reads as TGTGCCAGCAGTGAGAATTACGGGGTAAGCAATCAGCCCCAGCATTTT. The chain joins TRBV27 to TRBJ1-5; D is ambiguous. Trimming took off 5 bases at V and 1 base at J, with 15 bases between the two ends. The CDR3 is 16 residues long. CDR1 and CDR2 from the germline V gene are MNHEY and SMNVEV (reference sequence).

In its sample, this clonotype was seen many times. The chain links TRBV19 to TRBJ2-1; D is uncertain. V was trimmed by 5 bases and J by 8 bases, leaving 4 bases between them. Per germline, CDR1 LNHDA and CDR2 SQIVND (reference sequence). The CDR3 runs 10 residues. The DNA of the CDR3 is TGTGCCAGTAGTGGCCATGAGCAGTTCTTC. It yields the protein CASSGHEQFF.

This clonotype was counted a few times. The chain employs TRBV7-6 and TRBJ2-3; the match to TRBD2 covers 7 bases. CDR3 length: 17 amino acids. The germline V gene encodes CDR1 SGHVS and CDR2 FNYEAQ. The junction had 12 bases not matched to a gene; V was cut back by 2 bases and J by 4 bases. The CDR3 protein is CASSLPSNGRPPDTQYF. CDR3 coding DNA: TGTGCCAGCAGCTTACCTTCTAACGGGAGGCCCCCAGATACGCAGTATTTT.

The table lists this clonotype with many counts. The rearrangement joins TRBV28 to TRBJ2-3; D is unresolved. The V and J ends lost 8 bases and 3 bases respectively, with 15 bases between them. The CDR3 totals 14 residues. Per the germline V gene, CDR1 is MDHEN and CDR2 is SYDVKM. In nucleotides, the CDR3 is TGTGCCAGCGCCCCAAGCGTCCGTACAGATACGCAGTATTTT. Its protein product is CASAPSVRTDTQYF.

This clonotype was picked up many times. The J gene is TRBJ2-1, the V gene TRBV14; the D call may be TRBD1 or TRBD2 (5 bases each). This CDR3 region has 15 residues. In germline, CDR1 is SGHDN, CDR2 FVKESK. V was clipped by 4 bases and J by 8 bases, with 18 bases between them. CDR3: CASSRMGVTGDEQFF. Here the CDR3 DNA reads TGTGCCAGCAGCCGGATGGGGGTTACCGGAGATGAGCAGTTCTTC.

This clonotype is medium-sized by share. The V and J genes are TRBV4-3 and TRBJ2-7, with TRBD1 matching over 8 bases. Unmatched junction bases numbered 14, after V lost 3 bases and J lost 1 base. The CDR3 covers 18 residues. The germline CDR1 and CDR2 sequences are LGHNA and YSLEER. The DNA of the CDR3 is TGCGCCAGCAGCCATCCTCCGCGCGGACAGGGAATGTCCTACGAGCAGTACGTC. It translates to CASSHPPRGQGMSYEQYV.

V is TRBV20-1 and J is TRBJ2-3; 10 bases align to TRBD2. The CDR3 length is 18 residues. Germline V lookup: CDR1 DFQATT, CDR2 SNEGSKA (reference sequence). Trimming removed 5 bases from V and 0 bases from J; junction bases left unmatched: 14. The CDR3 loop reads CSAGPSGSNSPSTDTQYF. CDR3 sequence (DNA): TGCAGTGCTGGACCTAGCGGGAGTAATTCTCCTAGCACAGATACGCAGTATTTT.

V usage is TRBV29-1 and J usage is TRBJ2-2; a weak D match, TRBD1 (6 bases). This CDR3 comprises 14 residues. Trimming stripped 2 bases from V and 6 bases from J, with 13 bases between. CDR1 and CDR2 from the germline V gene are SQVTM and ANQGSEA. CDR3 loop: CSVERGGLAGELFF. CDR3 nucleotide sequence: TGCAGCGTTGAAAGAGGGGGTTTGGCCGGGGAGCTGTTTTTT.